The 3 T cell receptor beta chains below all came from one sample that was sequenced in a study of cytomegalovirus exposure and HLA in healthy donors. The assay was immunoSEQ multiplex PCR, and TCRdb's table has in-frame clones only and misses some. The sample has over 45,000 clones, under 95% seen once; the top ten hold roughly 1%. The sequenced sample consisted of PBMCs. These receptors all stem from a man between 18 and 35 years old in good health and CMV-seronegative.

The chain uses TRBV7-9 and TRBJ2-7; D might be TRBD1 (6 bases). Trimming pared 5 bases from V and 2 bases from J, leaving 16 bases between. The CDR3 loop spans 15 amino acids. CDR1 SEHNR and CDR2 FQNEAQ come from the germline V gene (reference sequence). DNA of the CDR3: TGTGCCAGCAGCCCCCCTCGGGACACCCCCTACGAGCAGTACTTC. This gives the protein CASSPPRDTPYEQYF.

The gene calls are TRBV5-1 and TRBJ2-2; D unclear. Between the trimmed V and J ends, which lost 0 bases and 4 bases, there was a span of 4 bases. CDR3 length equals 13 residues. Per germline, CDR1 SGHRS and CDR2 YFSETQ. The CDR3 sequence: CASSLGSTGELFF. DNA for the CDR3: TGCGCCAGCAGCTTGGGGAGCACCGGGGAGCTGTTTTTT.

The chain carries TRBV5-1 and TRBJ2-3; 10 nucleotides agree with TRBD2. The CDR3 loop spans 16 amino acids. The germline V gene encodes CDR1 SGHRS and CDR2 YFSETQ. V was pared by 0 bases and J by 1 base, with 2 bases of the junction left unmatched. In nucleotides, the CDR3 is TGCGCCAGCAGCTTGGTACTAGCGGGACGCACAGATACGCAGTATTTT. Protein: CASSLVLAGRTDTQYF.